The sequence of this T cell receptor beta chain was determined in a study of blood T cell repertoires in COVID-19. Clones were sequenced by immunoSEQ multiplex PCR, and TCRdb holds only the in-frame ones, with some missing. Here the sample spans tens of thousands of clones, approximately 90% being singletons. V lost 0 bases to trimming and J lost 9 bases, with 9 bases between them. Germline V gives CDR1 PRHDT, CDR2 FYEKMQ (reference sequence). The CDR3 has 14 amino acids. This clone was seen just once. Sequenced: peripheral blood. The J gene is TRBJ1-6, the V gene TRBV13; D is unresolved. This receptor was obtained from a woman in her fifties or sixties with active COVID-19. CDR3 DNA: TGTGCCAGCAGCTTAGGGAGTGGAGTTTCACCCCTCCACTTT. It specifies CASSLGSGVSPLHF. Supplemented by reference TRBV13 and TRBJ1-6, the full variable domain reads AAGVIQSPRHLIKEKRETATLKCYPIPRHDTVYWYQQGPGQDPQFLISFYEKMQSDKGSIPDRFSAQQFSDYHSELNMSSLELGDSALYFCASSLGSGVSPLHFGNGTRLTVT.